Listed below are T cell receptor beta chains from one sample, sequenced in a study of T-cell reconstitution after alpha-beta-depleted transplantation in children. Via MiXCR, TCRdb re-called the PCR reads, giving one row per CDR3 protein. Found here are about 440,000 distinct CDR3 sequences, around 46% of them singletons; the top ten hold about 30%. Specimen: PBMCs, collected before TCRalphabeta/CD19-depleted stem cell transplant. These receptor sequences come from a girl aged 2 to 9 with aplastic anemia, due to receive a stem cell transplant. CDR3s include the opening cysteine and the closing phenylalanine or tryptophan. Fields, in order: clone size, J gene, D gene, V gene, CDR3 DNA, CDR3 protein. The D gene is left open where the match is weak. Only part of the rows carry a size: once, few, many, or a class if the clone is expanded.

size: NA
J: TRBJ2-7
D: NA
V: TRBV28
DNA: TGTGCCAGCAGTTTATTGGGACAAGGCCACGAGCAGTACTTC
CDR3: CASSLLGQGHEQYF

size: few
J: TRBJ1-1
D: NA
V: TRBV12-3/TRBV12-4
DNA: TGTGCCAGCAGCTCGGGACCGGGCACTGAAGCTTTCTTT
CDR3: CASSSGPGTEAFF

size: NA
J: TRBJ2-1
D: NA
V: TRBV28
DNA: TGTGCCACCGACACCGGGGGAAGGGACCATGAGCAGTTCTTC
CDR3: CATDTGGRDHEQFF

size: NA
J: TRBJ2-5
D: NA
V: TRBV6-4
DNA: TGTGCCAGGAACCAAGAGACCCAGTACTTC
CDR3: CARNQETQYF

size: NA
J: TRBJ2-7
D: TRBD2
V: TRBV7-2
DNA: TGTGCCAGCAGCCCCCCGGGGACTAGAAGGAGTTACGAGCAGTACTTC
CDR3: CASSPPGTRRSYEQYF

size: NA
J: TRBJ2-2
D: NA
V: TRBV6-5
DNA: TGTGCCAGCAGTTACCCGACAGCGCCGAGCACCGGGGAGCTGTTTTTT
CDR3: CASSYPTAPSTGELFF

size: NA
J: TRBJ2-7
D: TRBD1
V: TRBV20-1
DNA: TGCAGTGGCCGAGCTACGGGACAGGGGACCTACGAGCAGTACTTC
CDR3: CSGRATGQGTYEQYF

size: many
J: TRBJ2-1
D: TRBD2
V: TRBV10-3
DNA: TGTGCCATCAGTGAGGGGCGGGAGAGGTATAATGAGCAGTTCTTC
CDR3: CAISEGRERYNEQFF

size: many
J: TRBJ2-7
D: TRBD1
V: TRBV5-1
DNA: TGCGCCAGCAGCCTCGGACAGGGGCTCCGGGGGGAGTACTTC
CDR3: CASSLGQGLRGEYF

size: NA
J: TRBJ2-2
D: NA
V: TRBV28
DNA: TGTGCCAGCAGTTCGTTGGTAGTTAACACCGGGGAGCTGTTTTTT
CDR3: CASSSLVVNTGELFF

size: many
J: TRBJ1-1
D: NA
V: TRBV11-2
DNA: TGTGCCACCACCCTCTGGGGGCCGAACACTGAAGCTTTCTTT
CDR3: CATTLWGPNTEAFF

size: NA
J: TRBJ2-5
D: NA
V: TRBV20-1
DNA: TGCAGTGCTACTCGGACAAGCCAAGAGACCCAGTACTTC
CDR3: CSATRTSQETQYF

size: NA
J: TRBJ2-5
D: NA
V: TRBV29-1
DNA: TGCAGCGTTGGAGAGAAAAACCAAGAGACCCAGTACTTC
CDR3: CSVGEKNQETQYF

size: NA
J: TRBJ1-5
D: NA
V: TRBV20-1
DNA: TGCAGTGCTAGTCCCGGCAGGTTCTATCAGCCCCAGCATTTT
CDR3: CSASPGRFYQPQHF

size: few
J: TRBJ2-3
D: TRBD2
V: TRBV20-1
DNA: TGCAGTGCTAGAGATAGCGGGATCATCAGTTATTTT
CDR3: CSARDSGIISYF

size: NA
J: TRBJ2-7
D: TRBD2
V: TRBV29-1
DNA: TGCAGCGTTGAAGGACTAGCCAACGAGCAGTACTTC
CDR3: CSVEGLANEQYF

size: once
J: TRBJ2-6
D: NA
V: TRBV7-2
DNA: TGTGCCAGCAGTATCACGGGGGCTGGGGCCAACGTCCTGACTTTC
CDR3: CASSITGAGANVLTF

size: NA
J: TRBJ2-1
D: NA
V: TRBV5-1
DNA: TGCGCCAGCAGCTTGGACATAGGACCCTACAATGAGCAGTTCTTC
CDR3: CASSLDIGPYNEQFF

size: few
J: TRBJ1-2
D: TRBD1
V: TRBV12-3/TRBV12-4
DNA: TGTGCCAGCAGTTTCGCGGGACAGGTCTATGGCTACACCTTC
CDR3: CASSFAGQVYGYTF

size: many
J: TRBJ2-1
D: NA
V: TRBV10-3
DNA: TGTGCCATCAGTGATCAGAACAATGAGCAGTTCTTC
CDR3: CAISDQNNEQFF

size: few
J: TRBJ2-3
D: TRBD2
V: TRBV11-2
DNA: TGTGCCAGCAGCTTCGTGAGCGGGAGCACATATACGCAGTATTTT
CDR3: CASSFVSGSTYTQYF

size: NA
J: TRBJ2-7
D: NA
V: TRBV20-1
DNA: TGCAGTGCTAGCCAAGCTACCAACTACGAGCAGTACTTC
CDR3: CSASQATNYEQYF

size: NA
J: TRBJ1-2
D: TRBD1
V: TRBV6-1
DNA: TGTGCCAGCAGGACAGGGGCTAACTATGGCTACACCTTC
CDR3: CASRTGANYGYTF

size: NA
J: TRBJ1-2
D: NA
V: TRBV7-2
DNA: TGTGCCAGCAGCTTAGGTTTTCTCTATGGCTACACCTTC
CDR3: CASSLGFLYGYTF

size: many
J: TRBJ1-4
D: NA
V: TRBV20-1
DNA: TGCAGTGCTAGAGATCTGAATGGTGCGGGTGAAAAACTGTTTTTT
CDR3: CSARDLNGAGEKLFF

size: NA
J: TRBJ2-2
D: NA
V: TRBV7-3
DNA: TGTGCCAGCAGCCTCACTAGAGACACCGGGGAGCTGTTTTTT
CDR3: CASSLTRDTGELFF

size: NA
J: TRBJ2-2
D: NA
V: TRBV27
DNA: TGTGCCAGCAGCCCCCCAGCCTTGCGCGGGGAGCTGTTTTTT
CDR3: CASSPPALRGELFF

size: NA
J: TRBJ2-1
D: TRBD2
V: TRBV7-9
DNA: TGTGCCAGCAGTCCTAGCGGGAGGGCCCCGAATGAGCAGTTCTTC
CDR3: CASSPSGRAPNEQFF

size: once
J: TRBJ2-4
D: NA
V: TRBV29-1
DNA: TGCAGCGCGAGACAGGGAGGTAACATTCAGTACTTC
CDR3: CSARQGGNIQYF

size: NA
J: TRBJ2-1
D: NA
V: TRBV6-1
DNA: TGTGCCAGCAGGACCGACGGGAGTGAGCAGTTCTTC
CDR3: CASRTDGSEQFF

size: once
J: TRBJ2-5
D: TRBD1
V: TRBV20-1
DNA: TGCAGTGCTAGAGGTTCCCGGGCCCTCAGGGGGCAAGAGACCCAGTACTTC
CDR3: CSARGSRALRGQETQYF

size: NA
J: TRBJ2-7
D: TRBD1
V: TRBV7-9
DNA: TGTGCCAGCAGCTTTCCGGGACAGACCTACGAGCAGTACTTC
CDR3: CASSFPGQTYEQYF

size: few
J: TRBJ2-3
D: NA
V: TRBV5-1
DNA: TGCGCCAGCAGCTCGACAAGGAGGGATACGCAGTATTTT
CDR3: CASSSTRRDTQYF

size: once
J: TRBJ1-4
D: NA
V: TRBV20-1
DNA: TGCAGTGCTAGGAACAGGGCGGCTAATGAAAAACTGTTTTTT
CDR3: CSARNRAANEKLFF

size: few
J: TRBJ2-3
D: NA
V: TRBV12-3/TRBV12-4
DNA: TGTGCCAGCAGTTTTTTTATGCGGGGCACAGATACGCAGTATTTT
CDR3: CASSFFMRGTDTQYF

size: once
J: TRBJ1-1
D: NA
V: TRBV10-2
DNA: TGCGCCAGCAGTGTAATTGTTATGGACACTGAAGCTTTCTTT
CDR3: CASSVIVMDTEAFF

size: few
J: TRBJ2-7
D: TRBD1
V: TRBV10-2
DNA: TGCGCCAGCAGTGAGTCGGACAGGGAATCCTACGAGCAGTACTTC
CDR3: CASSESDRESYEQYF

size: NA
J: TRBJ2-7
D: TRBD1
V: TRBV5-1
DNA: TGCGCCAGCAGCTCCGGGACAGGGACATACGAGCAGTACTTC
CDR3: CASSSGTGTYEQYF

size: NA
J: TRBJ2-2
D: NA
V: TRBV20-1
DNA: TGCAGTGCTAGGGCAGAAAAGAACACCGGGGAGCTGTTTTTT
CDR3: CSARAEKNTGELFF

size: NA
J: TRBJ2-2
D: TRBD2
V: TRBV9
DNA: TGTGCCAGCAGCACTGAGATAGCGGGAGTGGTTACCGGGGAGCTGTTTTTT
CDR3: CASSTEIAGVVTGELFF

size: many
J: TRBJ1-5
D: NA
V: TRBV4-3
DNA: TGCGCCAGCAGCCAAGTATATGCAGGGCGGGCCAATCAGCCCCAGCATTTT
CDR3: CASSQVYAGRANQPQHF

size: once
J: TRBJ2-2
D: TRBD2
V: TRBV12-3/TRBV12-4
DNA: TGTGCCAGCAGTGCGTCTAGCGGGGGGGCCATCGGGGAGCTGTTTTTT
CDR3: CASSASSGGAIGELFF

size: many
J: TRBJ2-1
D: TRBD2
V: TRBV4-3
DNA: TGCGCCAGCAGCCAAGAAATAGTGGCGGGAGGCATCAATGAGCAGTTCTTC
CDR3: CASSQEIVAGGINEQFF

size: few
J: TRBJ2-5
D: NA
V: TRBV7-2
DNA: TGTGCCAGCAGCCCATGGGACGGACAAGAGACCCAGTACTTC
CDR3: CASSPWDGQETQYF

size: many
J: TRBJ2-1
D: TRBD2
V: TRBV3-1
DNA: TGTGCCAGCAGCCCCCGACTAGCGGGAGGGCCGAATGAGCAGTTCTTC
CDR3: CASSPRLAGGPNEQFF

size: few
J: TRBJ1-1
D: NA
V: TRBV7-9
DNA: TGTGCCAGCAGCTTACTGGGCGAAGCTTTCTTT
CDR3: CASSLLGEAFF

size: NA
J: TRBJ2-1
D: NA
V: TRBV4-2
DNA: TGTGCCAGCAGCCAAGAGTTTCCCGGTCGGGTGGCTAGATCTAGTGAGCAGTTCTTC
CDR3: CASSQEFPGRVARSSEQFF

size: NA
J: TRBJ2-2
D: NA
V: TRBV20-1
DNA: TGCAGTGCTAGACTCCGACTAGGGAAAACCGGGGAGCTGTTTTTT
CDR3: CSARLRLGKTGELFF

size: many
J: TRBJ2-2
D: TRBD2
V: TRBV20-1
DNA: TGCAGTGCTACTAGCGGCTCCTTGGGAGGGGAGCTGTTTTTT
CDR3: CSATSGSLGGELFF

size: NA
J: TRBJ1-4
D: NA
V: TRBV7-9
DNA: TGTGCCAGCAGCCCCCTCGGGGCTAATGAAAAACTGTTTTTT
CDR3: CASSPLGANEKLFF

size: NA
J: TRBJ2-1
D: NA
V: TRBV20-1
DNA: TGCAGTGCTAGAGATCCGAAATTCTACAATGAGCAGTTCTTC
CDR3: CSARDPKFYNEQFF

size: many
J: TRBJ2-1
D: TRBD2
V: TRBV5-6
DNA: TGTGCCAGCAGCTTGATACTAGCGGGAGGGCCAACTGATAATGAGCAGTTCTTC
CDR3: CASSLILAGGPTDNEQFF

size: NA
J: TRBJ1-5
D: NA
V: TRBV5-1
DNA: TGCGCCAGCAGCATGGGTCACCAGGAGCCCCAGCATTTT
CDR3: CASSMGHQEPQHF